This T cell receptor (beta chain) emerged from a study of T-cell memory formation after mild COVID-19 (dated by TCRdb to about 2021). Study-level background: TCR sequence clusters from the two donors were largely donor specific. In a couple of donors, T-cell clones that expanded and contracted after mild COVID-19 were followed by sequencing TCRalpha and TCRbeta repertoires longitudinally. Two young, previously healthy adult volunteers, one female and one male, were included in the cohort.

PBMCs were isolated by Ficoll-Paque density gradient centrifugation. Comment on this clonotype: The antigen it binds to is not known. Base qualities are not provided; no much larger clone lies one nucleotide away.

Instrument on record: Illumina NovaSeq 6000. TCRalpha and TCRbeta cDNA libraries were built by 5'RACE with constant-segment primers, adding sample barcodes and unique molecular identifiers. RNA was extracted from every sample with Trizol reagent. Libraries were amplified in two PCR steps, with a second sample barcode and Illumina TruSeq adapters added in the second step. Sequencing of libraries was performed on an Illumina NovaSeq with 2 x 150 bp paired-end reads. As for the authors' bioinformatics: The reads were demultiplexed and collapsed into UMI-guided consensus sequences using migec v1.2.7. Using mixcr v2.1.11, UMI consensuses were aligned to TRA and TRB V and J templates and then assembled into clonotypes. A clonotype was counted as expanded or contracted only if both edgeR and NoisET called the change significant, with noise models trained on biological replicates. edgeR calls used a false discovery rate-adjusted p below 0.01 and a log2 fold-change threshold of 1. As an exploratory analysis of dynamics, max-normalized trajectories of the 1000 most abundant clonotypes were examined with PCA combined with hierarchical clustering. Each responding clone was given a CD4 or CD8 phenotype based on the CD4+ and CD8+ repertoires, which had been sequenced separately. The public reads were reprocessed in TCRdb via fastp at Q25 and MiXCR, keeping in-frame beta chains. Identical CDR3 protein sequences are pooled into one entry, listed with their most common genes and DNA. TCRdb, not the authors, supplied the V and J calls. The table for this sample lists about 360,000 distinct CDR3 sequences; about 15% of them were counted only once. The ten largest clonotypes hold about 20% of the sample.

The germline V gene (reference sequence) specifies DFQATT as CDR1 and SNEGSKA as CDR2. V lost 5 bases and J lost 8 bases; the stretch between them is 15 bases long. Reading from cysteine to phenylalanine, the CDR3 counts 12 amino acids. Just the 36-base CDR3 DNA is kept, in frame starting at base 1. Points the paper makes about the study in general: Contracting CD4+ clones were located mainly in the CM and EM memory subsets, whereas CD8+ clones were found to be enriched in EMRA. Balanced CD4/CD8 phenotypes were observed for clones contracting from day 15 to 85, whereas a bias towards CD4+ was observed for a second wave of clones expanding from day 15 to 37. Some responding clones were detected in pre-infection memory, which suggested that pre-existing cross-reactive memory T cells had joined the SARS-CoV-2 response. SARS-CoV-2 specificity was not confirmed for the second-wave clones peaking on day 37. Only a couple of mild cases were covered by the study, and larger cohorts that include severe cases with pre-infection samples were considered necessary.

The origin of this receptor is a man aged 18 to 29 who had mild COVID-19 (a few samples of this study predate the infection). The sample titles of this study are shuffled in the database, so cell type and time point are left out; the donor was told from shared clones. Sample: PBMCs or a T cell subset sorted from them (not recorded which). The rearrangement joined TRBV20-1 to TRBJ1-1, with no confidently assigned D gene. The CDR3: CSAPPGPGEAFF. The DNA is TGCAGTGCTCCCCCCGGTCCGGGGGAAGCTTTCTTT.